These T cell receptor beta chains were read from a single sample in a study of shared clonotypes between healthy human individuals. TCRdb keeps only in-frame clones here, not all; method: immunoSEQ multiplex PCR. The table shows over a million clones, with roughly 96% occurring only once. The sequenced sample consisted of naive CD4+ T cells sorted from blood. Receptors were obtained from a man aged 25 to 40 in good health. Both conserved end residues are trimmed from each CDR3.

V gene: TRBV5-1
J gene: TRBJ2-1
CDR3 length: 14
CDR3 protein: ASSLRTSGSVNEQF

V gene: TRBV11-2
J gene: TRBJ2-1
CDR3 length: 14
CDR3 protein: ASSALRLAGSNEQF

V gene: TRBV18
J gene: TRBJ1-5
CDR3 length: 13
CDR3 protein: ASSPDREGNQPQH

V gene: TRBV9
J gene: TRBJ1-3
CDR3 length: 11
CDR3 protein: ASSDIPGNTIY

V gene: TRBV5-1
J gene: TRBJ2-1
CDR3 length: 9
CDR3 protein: ASSLEGEQF

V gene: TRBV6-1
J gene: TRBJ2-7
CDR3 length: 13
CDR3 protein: ASSQTGGPSYEQY

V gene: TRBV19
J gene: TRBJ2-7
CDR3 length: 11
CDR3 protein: ASRRDRTYEQY

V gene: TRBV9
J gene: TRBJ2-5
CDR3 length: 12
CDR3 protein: ASSGLGAQETQY

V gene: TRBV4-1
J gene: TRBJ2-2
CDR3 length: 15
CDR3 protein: ASSQDLLAGNTGELF

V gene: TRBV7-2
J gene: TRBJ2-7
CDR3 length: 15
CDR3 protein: ASSYLGRPGLAYEQY

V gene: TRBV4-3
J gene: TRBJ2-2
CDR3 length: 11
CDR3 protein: ASSREGARELF

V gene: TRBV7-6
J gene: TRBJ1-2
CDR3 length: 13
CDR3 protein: ASSLVEDDNYGYT

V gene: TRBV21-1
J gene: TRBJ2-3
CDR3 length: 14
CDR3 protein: ASSKRRRTSTDTQY

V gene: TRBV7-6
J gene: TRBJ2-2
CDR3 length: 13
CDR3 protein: ASSSQGGGTGELF

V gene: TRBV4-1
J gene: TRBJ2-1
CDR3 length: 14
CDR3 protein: ASSQAGLGVINEQF

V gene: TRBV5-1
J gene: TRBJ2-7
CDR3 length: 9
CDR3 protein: ASNIGYEQY

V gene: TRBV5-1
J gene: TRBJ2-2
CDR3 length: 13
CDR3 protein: ASSLRQGRTGELF

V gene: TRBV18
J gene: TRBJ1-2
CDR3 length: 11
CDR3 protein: ASSPGINYGYT

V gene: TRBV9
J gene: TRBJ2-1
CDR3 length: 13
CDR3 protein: ASNKAGRGVNEQF

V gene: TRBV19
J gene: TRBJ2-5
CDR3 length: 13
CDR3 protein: ASSIAGRGQETQY

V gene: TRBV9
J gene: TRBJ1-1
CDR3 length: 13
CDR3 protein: ASSFDPTENTEAF

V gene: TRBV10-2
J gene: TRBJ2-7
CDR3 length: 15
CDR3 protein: ASSESIGAPSSYEQY

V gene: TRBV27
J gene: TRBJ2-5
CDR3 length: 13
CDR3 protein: ASSLSWANQETQY

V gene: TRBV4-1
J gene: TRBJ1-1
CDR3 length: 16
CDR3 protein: ASSQGAQGANMNTEAF

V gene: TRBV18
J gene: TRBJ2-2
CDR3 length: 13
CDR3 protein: ASSPSRDVGGELF

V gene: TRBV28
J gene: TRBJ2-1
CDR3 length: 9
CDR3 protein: ASRSSTAQF

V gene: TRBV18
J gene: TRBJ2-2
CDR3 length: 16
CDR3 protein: ASSEWGLAGSNTGELF

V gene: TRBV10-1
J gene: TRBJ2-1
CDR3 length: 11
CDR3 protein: ASSEGGTNEQF

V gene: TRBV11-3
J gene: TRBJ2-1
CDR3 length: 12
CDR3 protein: ASSLDLADNEQF

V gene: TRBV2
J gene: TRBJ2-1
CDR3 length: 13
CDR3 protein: ASSIAGSSYNEQF

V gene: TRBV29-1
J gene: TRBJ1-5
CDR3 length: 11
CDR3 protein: SVGTGVNQPQH

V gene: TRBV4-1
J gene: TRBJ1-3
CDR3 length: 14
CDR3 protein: ASSQGAQASGNTIY

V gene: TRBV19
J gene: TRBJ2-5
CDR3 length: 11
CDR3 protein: ASSTGDQETQY

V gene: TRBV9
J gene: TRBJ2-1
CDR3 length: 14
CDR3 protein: ASSALRLADYNEQF

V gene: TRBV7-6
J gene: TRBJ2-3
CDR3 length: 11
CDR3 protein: ASSLEQGYTQY

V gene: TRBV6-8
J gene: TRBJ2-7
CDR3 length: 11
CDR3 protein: ARTILIPYEQY

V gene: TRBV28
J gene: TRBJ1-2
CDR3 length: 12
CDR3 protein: ASSLVGGRGGYT

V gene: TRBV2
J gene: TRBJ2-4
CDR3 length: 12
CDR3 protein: ASGLAGDRNIQY

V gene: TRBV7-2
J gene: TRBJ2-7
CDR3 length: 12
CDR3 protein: ASSLGEASYEQY

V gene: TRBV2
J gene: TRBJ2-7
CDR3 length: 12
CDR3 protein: ASLYGQGAGEQY

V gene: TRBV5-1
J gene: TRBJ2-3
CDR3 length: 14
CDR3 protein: ASSIGTSGSTDTQY

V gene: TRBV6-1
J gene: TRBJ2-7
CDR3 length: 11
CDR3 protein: ASSSSGTYEQY